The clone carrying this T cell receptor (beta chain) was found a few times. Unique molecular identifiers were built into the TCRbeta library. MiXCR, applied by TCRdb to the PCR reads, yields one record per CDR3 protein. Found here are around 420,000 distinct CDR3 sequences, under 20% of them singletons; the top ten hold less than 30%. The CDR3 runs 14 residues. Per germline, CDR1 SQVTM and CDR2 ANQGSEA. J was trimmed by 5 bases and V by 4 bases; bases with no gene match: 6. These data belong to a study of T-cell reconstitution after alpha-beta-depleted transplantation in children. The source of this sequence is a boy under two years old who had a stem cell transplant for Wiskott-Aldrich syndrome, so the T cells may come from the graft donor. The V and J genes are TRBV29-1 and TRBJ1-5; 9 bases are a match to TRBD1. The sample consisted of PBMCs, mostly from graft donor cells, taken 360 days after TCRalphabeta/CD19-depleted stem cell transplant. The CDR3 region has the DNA TGCAGCGTTGGAAAGACAGGGGGGGATCAGCCCCAGCATTTT. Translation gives CSVGKTGGDQPQHF. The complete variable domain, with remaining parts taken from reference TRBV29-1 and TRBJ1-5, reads SAVISQKPSRDICQRGTSLTIQCQVDSQVTMMFWYRQQPGQSLTLIATANQGSEATYESGFVIDKFPISRPNLTFSTLTVSNMSPEDSSIYLCSVGKTGGDQPQHFGDGTRLSIL.